These 19 T cell receptor beta chains share one sample of origin, sequenced in a study of vaccination effects on CD4 cells after COVID-19. Profiling relied on immunoSEQ multiplex PCR, and the TCRdb table lists in-frame clones only, not all of them. This table has roughly 45,000 clones, around 70% appearing once. These receptors have no known antigen. Scientists isolated CD4+ T cells after a roughly ten-day culture period ended. Vaccine administered to participants consisted of two doses of either BNT162b2 or mRNA-1273. The source material was CD4+ T cells from PBMCs cultured without peptide, sampled after COVID-19 vaccination. Receptor source: a human donor who received a COVID-19 vaccine.

This sequence joins TRBV19 and TRBJ2-7, with TRBD1 identical over 7 bases. The CDR3 length is 13 residues. The germline V gene encodes CDR1 LNHDA and CDR2 SQIVND (reference sequence). Germline trimming cut 5 bases from V and 3 bases from J; bases unmatched to any gene: 4. The CDR3 here is CASSAQGNYEQYF. Here the CDR3 DNA reads TGTGCCAGTAGTGCACAGGGGAACTACGAGCAGTACTTC.

This clone was recorded once. The rearrangement joins TRBV12-5 to TRBJ1-1; a weak D match, TRBD1 (6 bases). In germline, CDR1 is LGHNT, CDR2 FRNRAP. The CDR3 is made up of 15 amino acids. V was pared by 0 bases and J by 7 bases, with 15 bases between. CDR3 sequence reads: CASGLVTGPYFEAFF. CDR3 DNA sequence: TGTGCTAGTGGTTTGGTTACAGGGCCCTATTTTGAAGCTTTCTTT.

This rearrangement joins TRBV30 to TRBJ2-2; D is uncertain. V lost 3 bases and J 0 bases, leaving 8 bases between the germline ends. Germline CDR1 is GTSNPN and CDR2 is SVGIG (reference sequence). CDR3 size: 14 residues. In nucleotides, the CDR3 is TGTGCCTGGAGACAGCTCGCGAACACCGGGGAGCTGTTTTTT. Translation: CAWRQLANTGELFF.

The V gene is TRBV29-1, the J gene TRBJ1-3; D remains ambiguous. CDR3 length: 14 amino acids. In germline, CDR1 is SQVTM, CDR2 ANQGSEA. V lost 6 bases and J 4 bases, leaving 16 bases between the germline ends. DNA of the CDR3: TGCAGCGTGAACGGGGTCCAAGGGGGAAACACCATATATTTT. Translation: CSVNGVQGGNTIYF.

The chain is built from TRBV12-3 or TRBV12-4 and TRBJ1-2; perhaps TRBD1 as D (5 bases). The CDR3 runs 13 residues. Trimming stripped 3 bases from V and 11 bases from J, with 16 bases between. The CDR3 region is CASSFGQGERYTF. CDR3 bases: TGTGCCAGCAGTTTCGGCCAGGGTGAGCGGTACACCTTC.

The V and J genes are TRBV6-5 and TRBJ2-1; 14 bases are shared with TRBD2. The CDR3 covers 14 residues. Trimming at V came to 4 bases and at J to 15 bases, leaving 8 bases not matched to a gene. Germline-derived CDR1 and CDR2 are MNHEY and SVGAGI. CDR3 in DNA: TGTGCCAGCAGTTCGATGGGACTAGCGGGAGTGAGGTTCTTC. It translates to CASSSMGLAGVRFF.

The rearrangement joins TRBV10-2 to TRBJ2-7; either TRBD1 or TRBD2 may fit D (5 bases each). Trimming pared 7 bases from V and 2 bases from J, leaving 18 bases between. The CDR3 has 15 residues. The germline gives CDR1 WSHSY, CDR2 SAAADI. The CDR3 nucleotides are TGCGCCAGCAACGAACCCCGGGACGCCGCCTACGAGCAGTACTTC. It yields the protein CASNEPRDAAYEQYF.

The CDR3 nucleotides read TGTGCCAGCACGGGAATAGCGGGGATTCACTACGAGCAGTACTTC. Translated, it gives CASTGIAGIHYEQYF. The gene calls are TRBV2 and TRBJ2-7; 8 bases fit TRBD2. Looked up from germline, CDR1 is SNHLY and CDR2 is FYNNEI. The trim removed 7 bases at V and 3 bases at J, leaving 11 bases unmatched. CDR3 length: 15 amino acids.

The V call is TRBV4-2, the J call TRBJ1-5; D possibly corresponds to TRBD1 (5 bases). The CDR3 is 14 residues long. V gave up 1 base and J gave up 2 bases, with 6 bases separating them. CDR1 and CDR2 (germline): LGHNA, YNFKEQ. This CDR3 is CASSQARGNQPQHF. The CDR3 DNA reads TGTGCCAGCAGCCAAGCCAGGGGCAATCAGCCCCAGCATTTT.

The chain uses TRBV6-5 and TRBJ1-4, with 12 bases fitting TRBD1. This CDR3 spans 15 amino acids. V shed 5 bases and J 7 bases; nucleotides not matched to a gene: 5. In germline, CDR1 is MNHEY, CDR2 SVGAGI. CDR3 sequence reads: CASSRGQGAVEKLFF. The CDR3 nucleotides are TGTGCCAGCAGTCGGGGACAGGGGGCGGTTGAAAAACTGTTTTTT.

The gene calls are TRBV10-3 and TRBJ1-2; D gene ambiguous. This CDR3 region has 15 residues. Germline V gives CDR1 ENHRY, CDR2 SYGVKD. Trimming pared 3 bases from V and 4 bases from J, leaving 15 bases between. The CDR3 sequence is CAISDPQAGSYGYTF. DNA for the CDR3: TGTGCCATCAGTGACCCCCAGGCAGGAAGCTATGGCTACACCTTC.

The chain combines TRBV24-1 with TRBJ2-5; D ambiguous. The CDR3 is 13 residues long. V dropped 5 bases and J dropped 4 bases, with 10 bases sitting between them. Germline V gene sequence: CDR1 KGHDR, CDR2 SFDVKD. CDR3 residues: CATSGHKGETQYF. In nucleotides, the CDR3 is TGTGCCACCAGTGGCCATAAGGGAGAGACCCAGTACTTC.

This clone has a handful of counts. The gene calls are TRBV3-1 (or the pseudogene TRBV3-2) and TRBJ2-7; no definite D call. V lost 0 bases, J lost 7 bases, and 10 bases lay in between. This CDR3 has 13 residues. Germline-derived CDR1 and CDR2 are LGHDT and YNNKEL (reference sequence). The CDR3 nucleotides read TGTGCCAGCAGCCAAGATCTCTTCAGGGAGCAGTACTTC. Its protein is CASSQDLFREQYF.

For the CDR3, the DNA is TGTGCCAGCAGCTTGCGCCAGAACACCGGGGAGCTGTTTTTT. Its translation is CASSLRQNTGELFF. The chain combines TRBV5-4 with TRBJ2-2; D gene uncertain. Germline loops: CDR1 SGHNT, CDR2 YYREEE (reference sequence). The CDR3 runs 14 residues. Trimming cost V 1 base and J 1 base, with 5 bases left between them.

This clone has just a few counts. V and J are TRBV10-1 and TRBJ1-2; weak D call: TRBD1 (6 bases). The CDR3 runs 13 residues. Germline V gene sequence: CDR1 WNHNN, CDR2 SYGVQD (reference sequence). V was shortened by 4 bases and J by 1 base, with 7 bases between the two germline ends. The CDR3 nucleotides read TGCGCCAGCAGTGGACAGGATAACTATGGCTACACCTTC. Translation gives CASSGQDNYGYTF.

The rearrangement uses TRBV9 and TRBJ2-2, with 8 bases lining up with TRBD1. After removal of 0 bases from V and 0 bases from J, the junction contained 7 bases not matched to a gene. CDR1 SGDLS and CDR2 YYNGEE come from the germline V gene. This CDR3 is 18 amino acids long. In nucleotides, the CDR3 is TGTGCCAGCAGCGTAGGGACAGGGTTCACCCCGAACACCGGGGAGCTGTTTTTT. This codes for CASSVGTGFTPNTGELFF.

The chain joins TRBV3-1 (or the pseudogene TRBV3-2) to TRBJ2-6; the D is unclear. The V gene lost 4 bases and the J gene lost 1 base, with 8 bases spanning the gap. CDR3 size: 15 residues. Germline V gene lookup returns CDR1 LGHDT and CDR2 YNNKEL (reference sequence). The CDR3 DNA is TGTGCCAGCAGCCTCGACCGATCTGGGGCCAACGTCCTGACTTTC. Its protein product is CASSLDRSGANVLTF.

The chain combines TRBV10-3 with TRBJ1-2, with unresolved D. V lost 7 bases, J lost 3 bases, and 18 bases lay in between. This CDR3 has 15 residues. Germline loops: CDR1 ENHRY, CDR2 SYGVKD. CDR3 nucleotides: TGTGCCATCAACGCCGTGGCAGGTAGGGACTATGGCTACACCTTC. Residues: CAINAVAGRDYGYTF.

The chain uses TRBV18 and TRBJ1-4, with a possible D match to TRBD1 (5 bases). The ends were cut back, 4 bases at V and 2 bases at J, with 17 bases in the middle. This CDR3 region has 17 residues. Germline CDR1 reads KGHSH; CDR2 reads LQKENI. In nucleotides, the CDR3 is TGTGCCAGCTCACGGCTCTGGCAGGGAGCCACTAATGAAAAACTGTTTTTT. Translating it yields CASSRLWQGATNEKLFF.